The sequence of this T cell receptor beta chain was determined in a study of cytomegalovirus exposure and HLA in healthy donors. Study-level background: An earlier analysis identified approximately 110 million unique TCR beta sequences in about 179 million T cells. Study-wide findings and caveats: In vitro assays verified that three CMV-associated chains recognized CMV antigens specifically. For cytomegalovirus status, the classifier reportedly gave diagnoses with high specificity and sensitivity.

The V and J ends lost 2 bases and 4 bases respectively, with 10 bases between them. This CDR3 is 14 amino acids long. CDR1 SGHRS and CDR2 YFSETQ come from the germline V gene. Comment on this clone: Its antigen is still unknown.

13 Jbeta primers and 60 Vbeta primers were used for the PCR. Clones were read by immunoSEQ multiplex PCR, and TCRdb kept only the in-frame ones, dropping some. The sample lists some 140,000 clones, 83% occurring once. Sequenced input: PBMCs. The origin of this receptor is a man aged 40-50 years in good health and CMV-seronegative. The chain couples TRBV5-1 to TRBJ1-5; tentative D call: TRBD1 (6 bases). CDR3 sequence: CASSFGQTNQPQHF. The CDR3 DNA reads TGCGCCAGCAGCTTCGGACAGACTAATCAGCCCCAGCATTTT. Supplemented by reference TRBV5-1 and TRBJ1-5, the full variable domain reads KAGVTQTPRYLIKTRGQQVTLSCSPISGHRSVSWYQQTPGQGLQFLFEYFSETQRNKGNFPGRFSGRQFSNSRSEMNVSTLELGDSALYLCASSFGQTNQPQHFGDGTRLSIL.